A selection of T cell receptor beta chains follows, all from one sample in a study of OX40 agonist ivuxolimab in advanced cancers. The method was immunoSEQ multiplex PCR; TCRdb's version includes in-frame clones alone and lacks a portion of them. The sample lists 77,000 or so clones, around 85% occurring once. This specimen was CD4+ or CD8+ T cells sorted from blood, taken in a trial of the OX40 agonist ivuxolimab. The receptors shown here come from an adult with an advanced solid tumor such as melanoma, head and neck, liver or kidney cancer. Each CDR3 is given with its conserved first and last residue. The order of the fields is CDR3 protein, D gene, J gene, V gene. The D gene is left open where the match is weak.

CDR3: CASSPQGRVSAGELFF
D: .
J: TRBJ2-2
V: TRBV7-8

CDR3: CASSLGDGTYNEQFF
D: .
J: TRBJ2-1
V: TRBV5-1

CDR3: CASSLGGQGRQPQHF
D: TRBD1
J: TRBJ1-5
V: TRBV7-2

CDR3: CASSETSGGSDTQYF
D: TRBD2
J: TRBJ2-3
V: TRBV6-4

CDR3: CAWSVPSTDTQYF
D: .
J: TRBJ2-3
V: TRBV30

CDR3: CASSRGPTGTQYF
D: .
J: TRBJ2-5
V: TRBV11-3

CDR3: CASSDGPPGLAGEETQYF
D: TRBD2
J: TRBJ2-5
V: TRBV19

CDR3: CASSSSGSSSYEQYF
D: TRBD2
J: TRBJ2-7
V: TRBV19

CDR3: CSVEGSLSNEQFF
D: .
J: TRBJ2-1
V: TRBV29-1

CDR3: CASSLFAGGSDTQYF
D: TRBD2
J: TRBJ2-3
V: TRBV11-2

CDR3: CASSLQQGRTEAFF
D: .
J: TRBJ1-1
V: TRBV18

CDR3: CASSDTDRDRDTAFF
D: TRBD1
J: TRBJ1-1
V: TRBV6-4

CDR3: CASSLLGLGNTIYF
D: .
J: TRBJ1-3
V: TRBV6-5

CDR3: CASSPPGGSNTQYF
D: TRBD2
J: TRBJ2-3
V: TRBV6-5

CDR3: CASSLKGMARNTEAFF
D: .
J: TRBJ1-1
V: TRBV28

CDR3: CASSPGGQGTQETQYF
D: TRBD1
J: TRBJ2-5
V: TRBV5-1

CDR3: CASSQDIGTGSNYGYTF
D: TRBD1
J: TRBJ1-2
V: TRBV4-2

CDR3: CASSYITTPGFETQYF
D: .
J: TRBJ2-5
V: TRBV4-3

CDR3: CASSWDTSSGNTIYF
D: .
J: TRBJ1-3
V: TRBV18

CDR3: CASSLGGQGTAFF
D: .
J: TRBJ1-1
V: TRBV27

CDR3: CASSIRINTEAFF
D: .
J: TRBJ1-1
V: TRBV19

CDR3: CASSPSLAGGNEQYF
D: TRBD2
J: TRBJ2-7
V: TRBV18

CDR3: CASSAGLGRGDTEAFF
D: TRBD1
J: TRBJ1-1
V: TRBV7-9

CDR3: CASSQESAALNTDTQYF
D: .
J: TRBJ2-3
V: TRBV4-1

CDR3: CASSLAPKSDTQYF
D: .
J: TRBJ2-3
V: TRBV7-2

CDR3: CASSARVGLDEKLFF
D: .
J: TRBJ1-4
V: TRBV9

CDR3: CASSLDPTLNEQFF
D: .
J: TRBJ2-1
V: TRBV11-3

CDR3: CASSEFPELRILTGNTIYF
D: .
J: TRBJ1-3
V: TRBV6-1

CDR3: CASSPVDGRNQPQHF
D: .
J: TRBJ1-5
V: TRBV18

CDR3: CASRLDRTSHGYTF
D: TRBD1
J: TRBJ1-2
V: TRBV19

CDR3: CASSIRPDRGLNSPLHF
D: TRBD1
J: TRBJ1-6
V: TRBV19

CDR3: CASSTRGDNEQFF
D: .
J: TRBJ2-1
V: TRBV5-1

CDR3: CASSFGGGLNEQFF
D: .
J: TRBJ2-1
V: TRBV7-9

CDR3: CASGGTSGDTQYF
D: TRBD2
J: TRBJ2-3
V: TRBV7-3

CDR3: CASSQSGTSTFGEQYF
D: TRBD2
J: TRBJ2-7
V: TRBV19

CDR3: CASSLGQTNTGELFF
D: .
J: TRBJ2-2
V: TRBV5-1

CDR3: CASTLRQGTEAFF
D: .
J: TRBJ1-1
V: TRBV6-6

CDR3: CASSSLSSYEQYF
D: .
J: TRBJ2-7
V: TRBV5-1

CDR3: CASSYSEKGEQYF
D: .
J: TRBJ2-7
V: TRBV6-5

CDR3: CASSQGTGRYEQYF
D: TRBD1
J: TRBJ2-7
V: TRBV4-3

CDR3: CASRELGGESGYTF
D: .
J: TRBJ1-2
V: TRBV6-5

CDR3: CASSKRTGEPLYGYTF
D: TRBD1
J: TRBJ1-2
V: TRBV27

CDR3: CASRPTGRNQPQHF
D: TRBD1
J: TRBJ1-5
V: TRBV6-1

CDR3: CASKGVEDRENF
D: .
J: TRBJ2-7
V: TRBV27

CDR3: CASSQARVNEQFF
D: .
J: TRBJ2-1
V: TRBV4-2

CDR3: CASSLAEETQYF
D: .
J: TRBJ2-5
V: TRBV7-9

CDR3: CASSSRDRGSPLHF
D: TRBD1
J: TRBJ1-6
V: TRBV5-4

CDR3: CASSLESETQYF
D: .
J: TRBJ2-5
V: TRBV11-3

CDR3: CASSQGLGQGNQPQHF
D: .
J: TRBJ1-5
V: TRBV7-9

CDR3: CASSQPGPGQGTFYEQYF
D: TRBD1
J: TRBJ2-7
V: TRBV7-2

CDR3: CASSLRDNRYEQYF
D: .
J: TRBJ2-7
V: TRBV14

CDR3: CASRQGTGGIYEQYF
D: TRBD1
J: TRBJ2-7
V: TRBV4-1

CDR3: CARSSGRETQYF
D: TRBD2
J: TRBJ2-5
V: TRBV5-3

CDR3: CASSPEAGVHEQYF
D: TRBD2
J: TRBJ2-7
V: TRBV18

CDR3: CASKKIGPGVNTGELFF
D: .
J: TRBJ2-2
V: TRBV19

CDR3: CASSEAYSPDTLFF
D: .
J: TRBJ1-4
V: TRBV2

CDR3: CASRLTGLANEKLFF
D: .
J: TRBJ1-4
V: TRBV6-6

CDR3: CASSRLEGQTTDTQYF
D: TRBD1
J: TRBJ2-3
V: TRBV5-1

CDR3: CASSFSIRGLGEAFF
D: TRBD1
J: TRBJ1-1
V: TRBV5-8